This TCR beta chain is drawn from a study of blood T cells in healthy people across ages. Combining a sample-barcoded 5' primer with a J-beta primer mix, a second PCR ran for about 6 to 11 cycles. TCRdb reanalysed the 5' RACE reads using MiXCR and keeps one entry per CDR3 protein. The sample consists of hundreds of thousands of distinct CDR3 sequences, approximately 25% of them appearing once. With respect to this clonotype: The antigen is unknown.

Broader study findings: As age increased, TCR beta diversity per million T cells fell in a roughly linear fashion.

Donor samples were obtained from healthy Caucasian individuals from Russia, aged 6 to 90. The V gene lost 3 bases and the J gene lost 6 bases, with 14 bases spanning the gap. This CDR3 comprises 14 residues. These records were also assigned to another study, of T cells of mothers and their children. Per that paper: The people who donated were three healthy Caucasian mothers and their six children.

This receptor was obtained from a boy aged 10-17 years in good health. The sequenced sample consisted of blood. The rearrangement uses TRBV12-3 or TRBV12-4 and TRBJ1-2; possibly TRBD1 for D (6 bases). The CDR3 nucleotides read TGTGCCAGCAGTTTTTCAGGGAGGGGGGATGGCTACACCTTC. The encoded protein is CASSFSGRGDGYTF.